Included here is one TCR beta chain sequence, with context. These data belong to a study of T-cell reconstitution after alpha-beta-depleted transplantation in children. It was with unique molecular identifiers that the TCRbeta library was prepared. One entry per CDR3 protein results from TCRdb running MiXCR on the PCR reads. Altogether around 370,000 distinct CDR3 sequences are present, under 13% being singletons, with the ten largest covering more than 2%. This CDR3 spans 17 amino acids. From germline, CDR1 is SGHAT and CDR2 FQDESV (reference sequence). Trimming removed 5 bases from V and 0 bases from J; junction bases left unmatched: 4.

The input for sequencing was PBMCs from the stem cell graft donor, taken from the stem cell graft. The origin of this receptor is a human donor who donated a stem cell graft to a child with acute lymphoblastic leukemia. The rearrangement uses TRBV11-1 and TRBJ2-2; 12 nucleotides agree with TRBD2. The CDR3, as DNA: TGTGCCAGCAGCCCCGGACTAGCGGGACCGAACACCGGGGAGCTGTTTTTT. Amino acid sequence: CASSPGLAGPNTGELFF.